This T cell receptor beta chain was identified during a study of shared clonotypes between healthy human individuals (dated by TCRdb to about 2020). The study in broad terms: The cohort included a few men and a couple of women between 18 and 49 years of age. For each donor, CD4 naive and CD4 memory were each given three plates, CD8 naive was given two plates, and CD8 memory was given one plate. To estimate repertoire size and how much clonotype sharing occurs between individuals, the study deeply sequenced the blood TCR repertoires of 4 to 6 healthy adults. Libraries were prepared and TCR repertoires were sequenced by different laboratories using diverse techniques, in order to increase sequencing depth and limit assay-specific biases. Each donor's leukapheresis produced roughly between about 0.85 and 10 billion PBMCs.

CD8 naive samples consisted of CD45RO-negative cells that were positively selected for CCR7, yielding a CD45RA+CCR7+ population without TemRA cells. The donors were healthy, HIV-negative adults who had no recently reported acute infections or vaccinations. All donors were Caucasian adults living in Nashville, Tennessee, USA. Blood was collected by leukapheresis, and PBMCs were isolated by Ficoll-Histopaque density gradient centrifugation and then cryopreserved in liquid nitrogen vapor phase. Analytical flow cytometry was used to check the purity and quantity of each magnetically sorted T cell population. Each sorted fraction had its genomic DNA isolated and then quantified by UV absorbance on a Nanodrop 2000c. Using the deep immunoSEQ assay, multiplex PCR amplified TCR CDR3 regions from genomic DNA. For each cell subset, the extracted genomic DNA was distributed evenly across all wells of several immunoSEQ 96-well plates, and each plate served as one replicate. For sorted subsets, 150 to 200 ng genomic DNA, equal to 30,000 or so T cell genomes, was loaded into each replicate PCR. Purified libraries were measured with a Qubit 3.0 fluorometer, size-checked on a Bioanalyzer 2100, and measured again with the KAPA Library Quantification kit. Every immunoSEQ 96-well plate was sequenced on a dedicated single-read 150-cycle Illumina NextSeq 550 flow cell. The study's own analysis went as follows. Because only junctional sequences without quality scores were contained in the immunoSEQ output, filtering matching that applied to full-length reads could not be performed. To assign V/J genes and CDR3, sequences were annotated against IMGT germline references using PyIR, a Python wrapper for IgBLAST v1.9. Reads were removed for weak V/J assignments (E-value above 1e-6), missing CDR3, stop codons, out-of-frame junctions, or ambiguous translated residues. V3J clonotypes were defined by identical inferred V gene, J gene, and CDR3 amino acid sequence. Percentage overlap between repertoires was computed as shared unique clonotypes divided by the size of the smaller repertoire. Richness of each repertoire was evaluated using RTK rarefaction, the Chao1 estimator, and Recon v2.1 estimates of unobserved clonotypes. Generation probabilities for all TCRbeta clonotypes obtained by the gDNA method from a few donors were computed using OLGA. As stored in TCRdb, this immuneACCESS dataset retains in-frame rearrangements with V and J assigned. A fraction of the clones does not appear; measured against another copy, unresolved V genes explain less than half of the discrepancy, and the remainder lacks a known reason. The DNA was the basis for D and trimming; V, J and clone size are from that table. In this sample the table shows under 850,000 clones, 92% of which occur a single time. The ten largest clones represent 24% of the sample.

The paper's findings and limits, for the study overall: Estimated clonotype richness was generally larger for naive than for memory subsets. When a few donors were compared, the shared fraction of clonotypes was around 5% for naive CD4, 3% to 4% for naive CD8, 2.3% for memory CD4, and roughly 0.43% for memory CD8. Sampling was restricted to blood, and TCR repertoires in tissue are likely to differ from TCR repertoires in blood. Pairwise subsampling led to the expectation that sequencing depth would affect the degree of clonotype sharing among donors. The genetic and exposure-history diversity represented was limited by the small number of donors. Compared with non-shared clonotypes, the clonotypes found in all four sorted-subset donors had higher generation probabilities. Even with the large sequencing depth, rarefaction of the sorted-subset datasets indicated that sequencing was incomplete.

On this clone: Its binding antigen is unknown. No clone much larger than this one lies a single base away; base qualities are absent.

From its cysteine to its phenylalanine, the CDR3 spans 14 amino acids. The sequence is cut down to CDR3 DNA, 42 bases in frame from base 1. The CDR1 and CDR2 encoded by the germline V gene are SGHTA and FQGTGA. V sheds 2 bases and J sheds 6 bases, leaving 11 bases between their ends. The clonotype originates from a man aged 25-40 years in good health. Recombination connected TRBV7-3 to TRBJ2-1, with a tentative D gene TRBD2 over 5 matching bases. Material: naive CD8+ T cells sorted from blood. The sample's cell subset or site label is to be understood as: CD45RA+CCR7+. The sequence in DNA is TGTGCCAGCAGCTTAGAGGGATTTGGCAATGAGCAGTTCTTC. The resulting protein is CASSLEGFGNEQFF.